This TCR beta chain is drawn from a study of response to subunit inactivated influenza vaccine. Findings and caveats of the study: Researchers suggested that each seasonal influenza vaccination recruits few new T cells.

Trimming cost V 6 bases and J 8 bases; bases outside gene matches: 10. The germline V gene encodes CDR1 DFQATT and CDR2 SNEGSKA (reference sequence). The CDR3 contains 13 residues. TCRdb called the RT-PCR reads again in MiXCR, with one record for every CDR3 protein. The sample carries about 780,000 distinct CDR3 sequences, about a fifth recorded once. As to this clonotype: The antigen remains unidentified.

The chain joins TRBV20-1 to TRBJ2-1; TRBD1 matches 7 bases. Sequenced here: PBMCs from blood, sampled around 5 days after vaccination. The TCR was taken from a man aged 50 or older who received an inactivated influenza vaccine. CDR3 amino acids: CSAPDRKTDEQFF. CDR3 in DNA: TGCAGTGCCCCGGACAGGAAAACGGATGAGCAGTTCTTC.